This T cell receptor (beta chain) was identified during a study of memory CD4+ T cells and cytomegalovirus serostatus. Germline values: CDR1 SGHTA, CDR2 FQGNSA. Germline trimming cut 3 bases from V and 5 bases from J; bases unmatched to any gene: 4. The CDR3 covers 14 residues. Single viable CD3+CD4+CD8-CD45RO+ cells were sorted as the memory CD4+ T cells. Positive selection with CD4 microbeads enriched total CD4+ T cells. Generated by immunoSEQ multiplex PCR, the TCRdb table keeps only in-frame clones and is missing some. The sample has just under 95,000 clones; about four fifths are singletons. Sequencing was done on a sample of memory CD4+ T cells from blood. The chain combines TRBV7-2 with TRBJ2-5, with 9 nucleotides matching TRBD1. This clonotype was sampled from an adult in good health and CMV-seropositive. The CDR3 DNA follows: TGTGCCAGCAGCTTTAACAGGGGGCTGGAGACCCAGTACTTC. It translates to CASSFNRGLETQYF.